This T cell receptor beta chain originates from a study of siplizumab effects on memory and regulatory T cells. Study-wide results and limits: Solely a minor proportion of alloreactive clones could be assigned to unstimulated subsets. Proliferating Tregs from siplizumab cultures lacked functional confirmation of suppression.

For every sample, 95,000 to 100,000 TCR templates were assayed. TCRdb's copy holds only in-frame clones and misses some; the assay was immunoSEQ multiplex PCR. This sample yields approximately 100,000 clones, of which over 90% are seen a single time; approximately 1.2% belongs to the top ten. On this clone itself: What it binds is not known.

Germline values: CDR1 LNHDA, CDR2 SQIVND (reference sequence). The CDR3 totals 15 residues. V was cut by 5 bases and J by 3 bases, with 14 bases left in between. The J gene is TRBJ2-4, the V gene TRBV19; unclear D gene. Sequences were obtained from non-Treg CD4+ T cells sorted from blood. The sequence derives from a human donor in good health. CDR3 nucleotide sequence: TGTGCCAGTAGTGGTCGGGTTTCAGGCAAAAACATTCAGTACTTC. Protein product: CASSGRVSGKNIQYF.